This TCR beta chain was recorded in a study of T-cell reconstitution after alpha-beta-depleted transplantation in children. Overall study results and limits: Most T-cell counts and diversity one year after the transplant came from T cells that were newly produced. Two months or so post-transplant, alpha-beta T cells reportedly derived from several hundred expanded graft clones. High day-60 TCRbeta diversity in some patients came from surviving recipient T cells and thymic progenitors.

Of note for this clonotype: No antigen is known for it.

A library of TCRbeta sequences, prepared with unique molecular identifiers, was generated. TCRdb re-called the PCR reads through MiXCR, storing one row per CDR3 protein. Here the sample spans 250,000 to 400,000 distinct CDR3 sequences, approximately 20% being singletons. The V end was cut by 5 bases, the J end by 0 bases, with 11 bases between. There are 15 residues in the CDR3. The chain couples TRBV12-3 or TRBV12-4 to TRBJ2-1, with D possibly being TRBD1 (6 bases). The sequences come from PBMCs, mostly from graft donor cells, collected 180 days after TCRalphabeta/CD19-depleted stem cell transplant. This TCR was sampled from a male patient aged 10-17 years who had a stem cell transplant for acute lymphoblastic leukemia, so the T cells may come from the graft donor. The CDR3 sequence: CASSRTDNSYNEQFF. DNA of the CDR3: TGTGCCAGCAGTAGGACAGACAACTCCTACAATGAGCAGTTCTTC.